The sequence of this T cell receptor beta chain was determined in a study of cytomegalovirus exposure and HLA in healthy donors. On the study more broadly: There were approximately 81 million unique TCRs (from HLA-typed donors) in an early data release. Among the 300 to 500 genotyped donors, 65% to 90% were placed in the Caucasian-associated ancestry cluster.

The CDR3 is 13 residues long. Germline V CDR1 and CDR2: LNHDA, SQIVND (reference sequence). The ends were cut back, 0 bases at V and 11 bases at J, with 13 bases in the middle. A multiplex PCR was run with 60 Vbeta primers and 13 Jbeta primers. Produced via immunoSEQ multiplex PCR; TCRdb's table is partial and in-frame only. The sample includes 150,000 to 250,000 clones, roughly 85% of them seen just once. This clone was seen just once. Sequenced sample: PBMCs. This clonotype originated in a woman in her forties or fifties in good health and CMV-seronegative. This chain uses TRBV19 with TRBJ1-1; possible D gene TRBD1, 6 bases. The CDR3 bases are TGTGCCAGTAGTATAGATCGGAGAGGGGGTGCTTTCTTT. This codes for CASSIDRRGGAFF.